The T cell receptor (beta chain) under discussion was sequenced for a study of blood T cell repertoires in COVID-19. Study-level background: Acute-phase and convalescent COVID-19 samples originated in the United States, Italy and Spain. The analysed material was cDNA or gDNA that came from T cells, B-cell-depleted T cells, or PBMCs.

In the original workflow: Cell counts per sample came from amplifying reference gene primers. The assay was immunoSEQ multiplex PCR, and TCRdb's table has in-frame clones only and misses some. V, J and clone size are taken as reported in that table, and D and trimming were inferred from the DNA itself. The sample has some 45,000 clones, about 75% seen once; the top ten hold approximately 9%. Trimming shortened V by 0 bases and J by 5 bases, and 8 bases separated the two germline ends. The CDR3 extends over 13 amino acids. Looked up from germline, CDR1 is GTSNPN and CDR2 is SVGIG (reference sequence).

Sequencing used peripheral blood. The clonotype originates from a man in his sixties or seventies with active or convalescent COVID-19. V is TRBV30 and J is TRBJ1-5, with D perhaps matching TRBD1 (5 bases). CDR3 sequence (DNA): TGTGCCTGGAGTGTTAAGGGGTATCAGCCCCAGCATTTT. It is translated as CAWSVKGYQPQHF.